What follows are 10 T cell receptor beta chains derived from one specimen sequenced in a study of cytomegalovirus exposure and HLA in healthy donors. The PCR was carried out with 60 Vbeta primers and 13 Jbeta primers. The protocol was immunoSEQ multiplex PCR, while the TCRdb copy is restricted to in-frame clones and leaves out a portion. The data show roughly 160,000 clones, approximately 80% seen once. Sequencing input: PBMCs. Receptor source: a woman aged 30 to 39 in good health and CMV-seronegative.

This chain links TRBV6-6 with TRBJ1-1; 10 bases line up with TRBD1. Germline CDR1 is MNHNY and CDR2 is SVGAGI (reference sequence). V shed 5 bases, J shed 0 bases, and the junction held 6 bases outside the gene matches. The length of the CDR3 is 16 residues. The CDR3 nucleotides read TGTGCCAGCAGTCCTCGACAGGGGGCTCTGAACACTGAAGCTTTCTTT. Translating gives CASSPRQGALNTEAFF.

CDR3 bases: TGCAGCGTTGAAACAGGGGGCGCGAGTGGCTACACCTTC. Translated, it gives CSVETGGASGYTF. The chain employs TRBV29-1 and TRBJ1-2; TRBD1 agrees at 9 bases. Per germline, CDR1 SQVTM and CDR2 ANQGSEA. The CDR3 is 13 residues long. Trimming cost V 2 bases and J 7 bases; bases outside gene matches: 5.

V gene TRBV30 combines with J gene TRBJ2-5, with 12 bases that match TRBD2. Germline lookup yields CDR1 GTSNPN and CDR2 SVGIG (reference sequence). V shed 3 bases and J 4 bases; nucleotides not matched to a gene: 0. The CDR3 runs to 13 residues. CDR3 sequence: CAWRLAGGETQYF. The CDR3 DNA is TGTGCCTGGAGACTAGCGGGAGGAGAGACCCAGTACTTC.

This clone was detected only once. This rearrangement joins TRBV27 to TRBJ2-7; 9 nucleotides align to TRBD1. Germline-derived CDR1 and CDR2 are MNHEY and SMNVEV (reference sequence). V trimming: 6 bases; J trimming: 4 bases; junction bases outside the gene matches: 10. The CDR3 contains 15 residues. CDR3 sequence reads: CASRPDRGVLYEQYF. CDR3 sequence (DNA): TGTGCCAGCAGACCTGACAGGGGGGTTTTGTACGAGCAGTACTTC.

This chain connects TRBV30 to TRBJ2-5; 9 bases are shared with TRBD1. With 4 bases clipped from V and 4 bases from J, the junction kept 19 bases outside the gene matches. This CDR3 is 18 amino acids long. CDR1 GTSNPN and CDR2 SVGIG come from the germline V gene (reference sequence). This CDR3 is CAWTTRRTGEFGGETQYF. In DNA form, the CDR3 reads TGTGCCTGGACCACACGTCGGACAGGGGAGTTTGGGGGAGAGACCCAGTACTTC. The whole variable domain, filled in from reference TRBV30 and TRBJ2-5, reads SQTIHQWPATLVQPVGSPLSLECTVEGTSNPNLYWYRQAAGRGLQLLFYSVGIGQISSEVPQNLSASRPQDRQFILSSKKLLLSDSGFYLCAWTTRRTGEFGGETQYFGPGTRLLVL.

The chain uses TRBV7-9 and TRBJ1-2; TRBD1 is a possible D gene (6 bases). The CDR3 consists of 16 residues. From germline, CDR1 is SEHNR and CDR2 FQNEAQ (reference sequence). V lost 7 bases and J 3 bases, leaving 21 bases between the germline ends. The CDR3 DNA reads TGTGCCAGCACCCCTGATCCGCAGGGGTTATACTATGGCTACACCTTC. Protein product: CASTPDPQGLYYGYTF.

This chain links TRBV5-1 with TRBJ2-5; no firm D call. Gene TRBJ2-7 matches the end of the DNA better, so the J call may be wrong. CDR1 SGHRS and CDR2 YFSETQ come from the germline V gene. This CDR3 comprises 14 residues. The CDR3 DNA follows: TGCGCCAGCAGCCCTGAGGTCTACCCCTACGAGCAGTACTTC. Translated: CASSPEVYPYEQYF.

The genes are TRBV7-7 and TRBJ2-1; 12 nucleotides agree with TRBD2. Germline-derived CDR1 and CDR2 are SSHAT and FNYEAQ (reference sequence). Trimming cost V 4 bases and J 4 bases; bases outside gene matches: 5. This CDR3 spans 16 amino acids. As DNA, the CDR3 is TGTGCCAGCAGCTCCACGACTAGCGGGAGTTACAATGAGCAGTTCTTC. Amino acids: CASSSTTSGSYNEQFF. Full variable domain (rest looked up from reference TRBV7-7 and TRBJ2-1): GAGVSQSPRYKVTKRGQDVTLRCDPISSHATLYWYQQALGQGPEFLTYFNYEAQPDKSGLPSDRFSAERPEGSISTLTIQRTEQRDSAMYRCASSSTTSGSYNEQFFGPGTRLTVL.

The rearrangement links TRBV5-4 to TRBJ2-1, with TRBD2 matching over 7 bases. The CDR3 totals 15 residues. CDR1 and CDR2 (germline): SGHNT, YYREEE (reference sequence). Germline trimming cut 3 bases from V and 5 bases from J; bases unmatched to any gene: 8. This CDR3 reads CASSSGLPSDNEQFF. Here the CDR3 DNA reads TGTGCCAGCAGCTCGGGACTACCCTCGGACAATGAGCAGTTCTTC.

The rearrangement joins TRBV27 to TRBJ2-7; 8 bases line up with TRBD1. V gave up 4 bases and J gave up 3 bases; unmatched junction bases: 2. The CDR3 runs 13 residues. CDR1 and CDR2 from the germline V gene are MNHEY and SMNVEV (reference sequence). The CDR3 region is CASSSTGGYEQYF. CDR3 in DNA: TGTGCCAGCAGTTCCACAGGGGGCTACGAGCAGTACTTC.